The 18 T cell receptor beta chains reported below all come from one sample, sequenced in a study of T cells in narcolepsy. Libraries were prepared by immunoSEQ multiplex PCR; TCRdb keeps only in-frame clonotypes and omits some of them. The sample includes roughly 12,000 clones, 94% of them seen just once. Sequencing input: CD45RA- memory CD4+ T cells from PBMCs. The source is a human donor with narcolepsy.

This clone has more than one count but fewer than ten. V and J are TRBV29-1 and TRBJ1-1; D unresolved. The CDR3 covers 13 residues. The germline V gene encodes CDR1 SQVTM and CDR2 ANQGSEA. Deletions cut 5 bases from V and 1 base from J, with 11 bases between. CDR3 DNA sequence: TGCAGCGTTCCCCCCGGGAAGAACACTGAAGCTTTCTTT. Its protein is CSVPPGKNTEAFF.

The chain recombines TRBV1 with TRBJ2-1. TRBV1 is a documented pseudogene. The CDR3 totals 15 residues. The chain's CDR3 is CTSSLGSHPYNEQFF. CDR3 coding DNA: TGCACCAGCTCCCTAGGGTCCCACCCCTACAATGAGCAGTTCTTC.

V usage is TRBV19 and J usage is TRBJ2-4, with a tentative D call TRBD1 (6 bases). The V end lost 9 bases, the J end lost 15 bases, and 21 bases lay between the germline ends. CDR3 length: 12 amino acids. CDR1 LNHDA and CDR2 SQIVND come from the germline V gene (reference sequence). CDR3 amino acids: CARYKTGHPGYF. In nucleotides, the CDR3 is TGTGCCAGATATAAAACGGGACACCCGGGGTACTTC.

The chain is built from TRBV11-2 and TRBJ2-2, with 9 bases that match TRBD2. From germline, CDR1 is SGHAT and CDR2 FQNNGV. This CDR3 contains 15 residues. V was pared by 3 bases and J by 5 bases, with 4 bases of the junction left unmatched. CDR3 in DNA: TGTGCCAGCAGCTTCGGCGGGAGGGCGACCGGGGAGCTGTTTTTT. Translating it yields CASSFGGRATGELFF.

The CDR3 nucleotides are TGCGCCAGCAGCTTCCGTCAGATTAACACCGGGGAGCTGTTTTTT. Translation: CASSFRQINTGELFF. The gene calls are TRBV5-1 and TRBJ2-2; D unclear. The CDR3 length is 15 residues. V was shortened by 2 bases and J by 2 bases, with 10 bases between the two germline ends. From germline, CDR1 is SGHRS and CDR2 YFSETQ. Filled out from reference TRBV5-1 and TRBJ2-2, the complete variable domain reads KAGVTQTPRYLIKTRGQQVTLSCSPISGHRSVSWYQQTPGQGLQFLFEYFSETQRNKGNFPGRFSGRQFSNSRSEMNVSTLELGDSALYLCASSFRQINTGELFFGEGSRLTVL.

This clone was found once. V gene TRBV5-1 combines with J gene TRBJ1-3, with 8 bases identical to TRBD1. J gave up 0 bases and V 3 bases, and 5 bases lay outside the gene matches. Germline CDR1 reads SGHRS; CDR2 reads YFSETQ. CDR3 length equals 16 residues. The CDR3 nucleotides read TGCGCCAGCAGCTCGGACAGGGTAGTCTCTGGAAACACCATATATTTT. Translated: CASSSDRVVSGNTIYF.

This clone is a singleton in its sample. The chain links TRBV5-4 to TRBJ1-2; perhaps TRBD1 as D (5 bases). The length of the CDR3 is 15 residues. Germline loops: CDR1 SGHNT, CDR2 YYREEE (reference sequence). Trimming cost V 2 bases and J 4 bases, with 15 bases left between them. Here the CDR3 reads CASSLFSDRSYGYTF. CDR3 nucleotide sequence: TGTGCCAGCAGCTTATTTTCCGACAGATCCTATGGCTACACCTTC.

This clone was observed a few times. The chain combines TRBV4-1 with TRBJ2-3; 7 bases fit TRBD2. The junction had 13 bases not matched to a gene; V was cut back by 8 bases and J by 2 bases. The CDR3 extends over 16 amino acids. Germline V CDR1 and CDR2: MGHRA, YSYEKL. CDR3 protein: CASGGGSEDLTDTQYF. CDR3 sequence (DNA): TGCGCCAGCGGGGGAGGGAGTGAGGACCTCACAGATACGCAGTATTTT.

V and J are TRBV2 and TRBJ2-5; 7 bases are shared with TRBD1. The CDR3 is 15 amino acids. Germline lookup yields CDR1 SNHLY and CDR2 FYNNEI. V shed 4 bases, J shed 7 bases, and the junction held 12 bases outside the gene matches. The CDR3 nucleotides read TGTGCCAGCAGTGTAGGGACAGATGCTCTGGGGACCCAGTACTTC. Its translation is CASSVGTDALGTQYF.

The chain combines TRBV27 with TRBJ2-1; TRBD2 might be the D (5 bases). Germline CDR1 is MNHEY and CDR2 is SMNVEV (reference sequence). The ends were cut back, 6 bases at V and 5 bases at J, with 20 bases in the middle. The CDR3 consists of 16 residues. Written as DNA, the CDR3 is TGTGCCAGCAGAACCCCCTCGGGATTTCCCCACAATGAGCAGTTCTTC. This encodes CASRTPSGFPHNEQFF.

The CDR3 DNA follows: TGCGCCAGCAGATCGGAGGCCTACCTCGCAGATACGCAGTATTTT. It translates to CASRSEAYLADTQYF. V gene TRBV5-1 combines with J gene TRBJ2-3, with TRBD2 as a possible D gene (5 bases). V was clipped by 5 bases and J by 4 bases, with 17 bases between them. The CDR3 loop spans 15 amino acids. Germline V gene sequence: CDR1 SGHRS, CDR2 YFSETQ.

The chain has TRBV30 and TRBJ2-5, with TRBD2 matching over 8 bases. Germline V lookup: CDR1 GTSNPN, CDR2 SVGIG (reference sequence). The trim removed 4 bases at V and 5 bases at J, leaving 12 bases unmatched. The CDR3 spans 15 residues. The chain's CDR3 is CAWNQQRERGETQYF. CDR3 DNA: TGTGCCTGGAACCAGCAGCGGGAGAGGGGGGAGACCCAGTACTTC.

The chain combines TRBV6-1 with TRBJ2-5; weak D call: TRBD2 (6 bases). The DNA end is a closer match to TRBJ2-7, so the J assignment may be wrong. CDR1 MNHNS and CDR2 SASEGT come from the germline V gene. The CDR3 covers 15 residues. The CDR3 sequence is CASRPDGTGPYEQYF. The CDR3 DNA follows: TGTGCCAGCAGACCCGACGGGACTGGCCCCTACGAGCAGTACTTC.

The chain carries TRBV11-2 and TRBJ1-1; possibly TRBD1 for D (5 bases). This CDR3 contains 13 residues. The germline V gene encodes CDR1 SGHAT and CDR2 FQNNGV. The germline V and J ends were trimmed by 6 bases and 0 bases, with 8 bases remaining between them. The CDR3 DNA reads TGTGCCAGCAGTAGCAGGGTGAACACTGAAGCTTTCTTT. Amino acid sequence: CASSSRVNTEAFF.

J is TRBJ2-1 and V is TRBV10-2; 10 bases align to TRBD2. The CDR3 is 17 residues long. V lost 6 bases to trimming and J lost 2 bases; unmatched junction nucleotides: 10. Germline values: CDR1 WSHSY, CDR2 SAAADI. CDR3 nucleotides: TGCGCCAGCAGAAGTGAAGCGGGGGGGCTAGCCTACAATGAGCAGTTCTTC. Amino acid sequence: CASRSEAGGLAYNEQFF.

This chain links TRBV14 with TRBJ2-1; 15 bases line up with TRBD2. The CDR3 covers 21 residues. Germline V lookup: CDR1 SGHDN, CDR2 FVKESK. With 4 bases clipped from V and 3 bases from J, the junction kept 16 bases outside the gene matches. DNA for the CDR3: TGTGCCAGCAGCCTAACCCCGTGGACTAGCGGGAGGGCCCCTAGCTACAATGAGCAGTTCTTC. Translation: CASSLTPWTSGRAPSYNEQFF.

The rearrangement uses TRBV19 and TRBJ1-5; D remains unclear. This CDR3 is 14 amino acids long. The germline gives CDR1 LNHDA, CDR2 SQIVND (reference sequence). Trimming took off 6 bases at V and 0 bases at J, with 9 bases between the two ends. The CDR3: CASRPLYSNQPQHF. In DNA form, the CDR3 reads TGTGCCAGTAGACCGCTCTATAGCAATCAGCCCCAGCATTTT.

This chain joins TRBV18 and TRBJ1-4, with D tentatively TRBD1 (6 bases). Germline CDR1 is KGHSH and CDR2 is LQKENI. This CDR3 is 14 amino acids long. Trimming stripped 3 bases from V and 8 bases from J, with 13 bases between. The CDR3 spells CASSPDKGGEKLFF. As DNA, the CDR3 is TGTGCCAGCTCACCGGACAAAGGGGGGGAAAAACTGTTTTTT. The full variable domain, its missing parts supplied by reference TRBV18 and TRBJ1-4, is NAGVMQNPRHLVRRRGQEARLRCSPMKGHSHVYWYRQLPEEGLKFMVYLQKENIIDESGMPKERFSAEFPKEGPSILRIQQVVRGDSAAYFCASSPDKGGEKLFFGSGTQLSVL.